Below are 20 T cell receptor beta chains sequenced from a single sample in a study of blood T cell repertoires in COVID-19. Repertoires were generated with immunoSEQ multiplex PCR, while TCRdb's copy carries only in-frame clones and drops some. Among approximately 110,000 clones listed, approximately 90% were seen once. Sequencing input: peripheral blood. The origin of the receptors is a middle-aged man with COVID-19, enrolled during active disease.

Here the CDR3 reads CASSGSGRYNEQFF. Written as DNA, the CDR3 is TGTGCCAGCAGCGGGAGCGGGAGGTACAATGAGCAGTTCTTC. The chain recombines TRBV9 with TRBJ2-1, with 9 positions matching TRBD2. J was trimmed by 4 bases and V by 3 bases; bases with no gene match: 2. Germline CDR1 SGDLS, CDR2 YYNGEE. The CDR3 extends over 14 amino acids.

CDR3 protein: CASSSLNDYEQYF. The CDR3 nucleotides are TGTGCCAGCAGTTCCCTAAATGACTACGAGCAGTACTTC. The chain links TRBV27 to TRBJ2-7; D gene ambiguous. The V end lost 4 bases, the J end lost 3 bases, and 10 bases lay between the germline ends. The CDR3 loop spans 13 amino acids. Germline CDR1 MNHEY, CDR2 SMNVEV (reference sequence).

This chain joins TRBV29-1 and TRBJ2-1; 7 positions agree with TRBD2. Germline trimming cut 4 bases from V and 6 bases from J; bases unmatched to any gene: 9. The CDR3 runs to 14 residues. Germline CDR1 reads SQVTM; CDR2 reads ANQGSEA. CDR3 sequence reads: CSVGGTTIINEQFF. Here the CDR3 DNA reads TGCAGCGTTGGCGGGACTACCATTATCAATGAGCAGTTCTTC.

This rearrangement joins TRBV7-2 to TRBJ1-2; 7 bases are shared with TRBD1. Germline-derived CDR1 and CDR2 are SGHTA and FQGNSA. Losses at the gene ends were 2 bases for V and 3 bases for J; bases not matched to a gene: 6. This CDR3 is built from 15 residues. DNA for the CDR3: TGTGCCAGCAGCTTATCAACAGGGACAGACTATGGCTACACCTTC. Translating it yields CASSLSTGTDYGYTF. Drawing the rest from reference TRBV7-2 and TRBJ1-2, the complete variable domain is GAGVSQSPSNKVTEKGKDVELRCDPISGHTALYWYRQSLGQGLEFLIYFQGNSAPDKSGLPSDRFSAERTGGSVSTLTIQRTQQEDSAVYLCASSLSTGTDYGYTFGSGTRLTVV.

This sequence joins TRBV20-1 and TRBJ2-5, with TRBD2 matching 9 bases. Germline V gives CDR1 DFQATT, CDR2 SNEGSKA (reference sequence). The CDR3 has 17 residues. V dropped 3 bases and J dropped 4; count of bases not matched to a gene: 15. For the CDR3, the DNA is TGCAGTGCTAGTATATCTTGGCTAGCGGGAATACGAGAGACCCAGTACTTC. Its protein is CSASISWLAGIRETQYF.

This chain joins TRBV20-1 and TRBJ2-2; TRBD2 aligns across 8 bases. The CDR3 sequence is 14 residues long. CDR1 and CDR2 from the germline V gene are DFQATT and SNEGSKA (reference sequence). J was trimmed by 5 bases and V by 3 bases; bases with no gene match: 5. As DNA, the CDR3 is TGCAGTGCTAGTCCGATAGCGGGAACCGGGGAGCTGTTTTTT. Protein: CSASPIAGTGELFF.

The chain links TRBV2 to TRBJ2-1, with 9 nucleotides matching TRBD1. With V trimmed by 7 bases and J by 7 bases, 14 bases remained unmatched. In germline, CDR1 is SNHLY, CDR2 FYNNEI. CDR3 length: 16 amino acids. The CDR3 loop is CASMKRQGVRKNEQFF. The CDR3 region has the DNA TGTGCCAGCATGAAAAGACAGGGGGTTCGTAAAAATGAGCAGTTCTTC.

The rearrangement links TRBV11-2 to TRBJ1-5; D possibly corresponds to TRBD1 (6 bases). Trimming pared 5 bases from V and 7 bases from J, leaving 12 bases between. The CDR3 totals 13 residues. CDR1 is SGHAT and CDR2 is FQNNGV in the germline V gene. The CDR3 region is CASSETGYQPQHF. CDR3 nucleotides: TGTGCCAGCAGCGAGACAGGTTACCAGCCCCAGCATTTT.

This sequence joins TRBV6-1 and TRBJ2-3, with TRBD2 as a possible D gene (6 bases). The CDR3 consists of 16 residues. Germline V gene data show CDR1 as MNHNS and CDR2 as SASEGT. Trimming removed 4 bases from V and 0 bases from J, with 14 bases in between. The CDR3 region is CASSALASGSTDTQYF. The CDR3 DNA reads TGTGCCAGCAGTGCCCTGGCGAGCGGGAGCACAGATACGCAGTATTTT.

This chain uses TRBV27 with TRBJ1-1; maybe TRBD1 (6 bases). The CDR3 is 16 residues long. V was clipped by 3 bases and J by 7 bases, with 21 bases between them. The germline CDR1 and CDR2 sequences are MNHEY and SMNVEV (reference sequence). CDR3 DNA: TGTGCCAGCAGTTTCTATTCAGGGGTCATCGTTAGTGAAGCTTTCTTT. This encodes CASSFYSGVIVSEAFF.

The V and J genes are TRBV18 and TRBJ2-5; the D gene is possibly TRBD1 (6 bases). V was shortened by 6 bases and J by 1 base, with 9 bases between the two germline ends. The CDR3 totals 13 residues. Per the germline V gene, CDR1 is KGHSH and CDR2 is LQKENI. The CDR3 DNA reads TGTGCCAGCTCTAGGGACATCCAAGAGACCCAGTACTTC. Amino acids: CASSRDIQETQYF.

CDR3 nucleotides: TGTGCCTGGAACCCCGGACTCTTGAACACTGAAGCTTTCTTT. This sequence encodes CAWNPGLLNTEAFF. The chain has TRBV30 and TRBJ1-1; no reliable D call. The germline V and J ends were trimmed by 4 bases and 0 bases, with 12 bases remaining between them. The CDR3 contains 14 residues. Per germline, CDR1 GTSNPN and CDR2 SVGIG (reference sequence).

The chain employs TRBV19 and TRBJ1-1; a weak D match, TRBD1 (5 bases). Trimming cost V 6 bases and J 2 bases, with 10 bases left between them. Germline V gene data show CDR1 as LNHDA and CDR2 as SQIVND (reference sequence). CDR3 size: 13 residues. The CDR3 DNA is TGTGCCAGTAGCGACGACAGAAACACTGAAGCTTTCTTT. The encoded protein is CASSDDRNTEAFF.

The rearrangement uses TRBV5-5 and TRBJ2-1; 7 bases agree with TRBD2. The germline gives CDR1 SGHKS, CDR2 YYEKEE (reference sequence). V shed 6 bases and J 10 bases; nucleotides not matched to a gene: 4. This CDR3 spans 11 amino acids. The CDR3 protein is CASNRGSEQFF. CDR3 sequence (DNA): TGTGCCAGCAACCGCGGGAGCGAGCAGTTCTTC.

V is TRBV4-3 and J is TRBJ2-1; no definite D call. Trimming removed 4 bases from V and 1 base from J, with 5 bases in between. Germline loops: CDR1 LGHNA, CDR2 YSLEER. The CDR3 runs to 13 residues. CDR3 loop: CASSPGSYNEQFF. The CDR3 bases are TGCGCCAGCAGCCCCGGGTCCTACAATGAGCAGTTCTTC.

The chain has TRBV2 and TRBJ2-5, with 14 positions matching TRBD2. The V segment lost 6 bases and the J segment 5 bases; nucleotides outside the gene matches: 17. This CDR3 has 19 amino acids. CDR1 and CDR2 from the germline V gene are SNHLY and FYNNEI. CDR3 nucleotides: TGTGCCAGCAGAGGACGACCTGGGACTAGCGGGAGTCTAGCGGAGACCCAGTACTTC. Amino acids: CASRGRPGTSGSLAETQYF.

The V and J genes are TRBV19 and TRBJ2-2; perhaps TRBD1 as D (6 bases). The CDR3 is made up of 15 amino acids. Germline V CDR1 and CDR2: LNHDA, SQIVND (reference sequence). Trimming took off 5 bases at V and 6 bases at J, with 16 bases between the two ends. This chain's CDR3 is CASSPDRMMAGELFF. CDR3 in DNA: TGTGCCAGTAGTCCCGACAGGATGATGGCCGGGGAGCTGTTTTTT.

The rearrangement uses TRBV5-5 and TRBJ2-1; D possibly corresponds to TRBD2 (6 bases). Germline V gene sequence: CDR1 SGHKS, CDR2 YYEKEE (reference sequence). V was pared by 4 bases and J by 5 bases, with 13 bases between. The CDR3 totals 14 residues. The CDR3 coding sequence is TGTGCCAGCAGCGGGAGGTGGGCCGACAATGAGCAGTTCTTC. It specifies CASSGRWADNEQFF.

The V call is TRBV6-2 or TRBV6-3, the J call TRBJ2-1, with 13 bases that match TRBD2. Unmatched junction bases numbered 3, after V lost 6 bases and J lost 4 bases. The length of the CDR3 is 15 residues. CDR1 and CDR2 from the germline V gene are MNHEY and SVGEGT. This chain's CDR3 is CASSRLAGGYNEQFF. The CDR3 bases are TGTGCCAGCAGCCGACTAGCGGGAGGTTACAATGAGCAGTTCTTC.

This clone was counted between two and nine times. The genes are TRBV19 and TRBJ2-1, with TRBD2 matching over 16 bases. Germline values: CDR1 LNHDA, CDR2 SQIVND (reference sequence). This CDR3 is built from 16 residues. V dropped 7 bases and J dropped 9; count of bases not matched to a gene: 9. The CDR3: CASTLTGTSGRGEQFF. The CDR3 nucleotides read TGTGCCAGTACCTTAACCGGGACTAGCGGGAGGGGTGAGCAGTTCTTC.